This T cell receptor (beta chain) was captured in a study of blood T cell repertoires in COVID-19. This CDR3 has 15 residues. Germline assignment: CDR1 SGHNT and CDR2 YYREEE (reference sequence). V was clipped by 2 bases and J by 0 bases, with 9 bases between them. The data were produced by immunoSEQ multiplex PCR, yet TCRdb's version contains in-frame clones alone and is incomplete. In the table there are around 230,000 clones, approximately 87% of which are singletons. The sample was peripheral blood. This chain connects TRBV5-4 to TRBJ1-3; perhaps TRBD1 as D (5 bases). The sequence came from a woman aged 65 to 85 with active or convalescent COVID-19. The CDR3 is CASSLDRYSGNTIYF. The CDR3 nucleotides read TGTGCCAGCAGCTTAGACAGATACTCTGGAAACACCATATATTTT.